This TCR beta chain was obtained from a study of T cell responses to AZD1222 COVID-19 vaccine. The CDR3 runs to 13 residues. CDR1 is SNHLY, CDR2 FYNNEI, per germline. The V end lost 4 bases, the J end lost 7 bases, and 13 bases lay between the germline ends. As to this clone: The antigen remains unidentified.

The study, taken as a whole, reports: Every sample of the repertoires postdated the peak T cell response. The study found Spike-specific TCR breadth and depth rose after two AZD1222 doses.

Sequencing was performed with immunoSEQ multiplex PCR; in TCRdb, only in-frame clones are kept and a portion is missing. The table has roughly 200,000 clones, 85% to 90% seen once; the top ten hold approximately 8%. This rearrangement joins TRBV2 to TRBJ1-1, with D possibly TRBD1 on 5 matching bases. The sample was peripheral blood, taken on day 0 of AZD1222 vaccination. The sequence was obtained from an adult in good health. This chain's CDR3 is CASSVGAGGEAFF. In DNA form, the CDR3 reads TGTGCCAGCAGTGTCGGAGCGGGGGGTGAAGCTTTCTTT.